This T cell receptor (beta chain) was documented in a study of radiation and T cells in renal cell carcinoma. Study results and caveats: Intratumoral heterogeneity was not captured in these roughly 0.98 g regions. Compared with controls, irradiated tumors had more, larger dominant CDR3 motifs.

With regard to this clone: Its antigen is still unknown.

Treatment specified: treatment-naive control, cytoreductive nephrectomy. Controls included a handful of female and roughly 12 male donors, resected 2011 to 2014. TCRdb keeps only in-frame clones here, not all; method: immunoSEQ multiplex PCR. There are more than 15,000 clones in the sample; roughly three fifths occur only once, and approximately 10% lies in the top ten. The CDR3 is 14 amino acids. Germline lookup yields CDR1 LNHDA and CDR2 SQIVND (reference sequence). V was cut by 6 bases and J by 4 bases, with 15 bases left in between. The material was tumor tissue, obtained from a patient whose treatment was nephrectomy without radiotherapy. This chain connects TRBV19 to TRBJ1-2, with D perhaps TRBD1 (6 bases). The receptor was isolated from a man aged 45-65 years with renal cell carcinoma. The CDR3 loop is CASRPEGVGYGYTF. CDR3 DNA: TGTGCCAGTAGGCCCGAGGGGGTCGGCTATGGCTACACCTTC.